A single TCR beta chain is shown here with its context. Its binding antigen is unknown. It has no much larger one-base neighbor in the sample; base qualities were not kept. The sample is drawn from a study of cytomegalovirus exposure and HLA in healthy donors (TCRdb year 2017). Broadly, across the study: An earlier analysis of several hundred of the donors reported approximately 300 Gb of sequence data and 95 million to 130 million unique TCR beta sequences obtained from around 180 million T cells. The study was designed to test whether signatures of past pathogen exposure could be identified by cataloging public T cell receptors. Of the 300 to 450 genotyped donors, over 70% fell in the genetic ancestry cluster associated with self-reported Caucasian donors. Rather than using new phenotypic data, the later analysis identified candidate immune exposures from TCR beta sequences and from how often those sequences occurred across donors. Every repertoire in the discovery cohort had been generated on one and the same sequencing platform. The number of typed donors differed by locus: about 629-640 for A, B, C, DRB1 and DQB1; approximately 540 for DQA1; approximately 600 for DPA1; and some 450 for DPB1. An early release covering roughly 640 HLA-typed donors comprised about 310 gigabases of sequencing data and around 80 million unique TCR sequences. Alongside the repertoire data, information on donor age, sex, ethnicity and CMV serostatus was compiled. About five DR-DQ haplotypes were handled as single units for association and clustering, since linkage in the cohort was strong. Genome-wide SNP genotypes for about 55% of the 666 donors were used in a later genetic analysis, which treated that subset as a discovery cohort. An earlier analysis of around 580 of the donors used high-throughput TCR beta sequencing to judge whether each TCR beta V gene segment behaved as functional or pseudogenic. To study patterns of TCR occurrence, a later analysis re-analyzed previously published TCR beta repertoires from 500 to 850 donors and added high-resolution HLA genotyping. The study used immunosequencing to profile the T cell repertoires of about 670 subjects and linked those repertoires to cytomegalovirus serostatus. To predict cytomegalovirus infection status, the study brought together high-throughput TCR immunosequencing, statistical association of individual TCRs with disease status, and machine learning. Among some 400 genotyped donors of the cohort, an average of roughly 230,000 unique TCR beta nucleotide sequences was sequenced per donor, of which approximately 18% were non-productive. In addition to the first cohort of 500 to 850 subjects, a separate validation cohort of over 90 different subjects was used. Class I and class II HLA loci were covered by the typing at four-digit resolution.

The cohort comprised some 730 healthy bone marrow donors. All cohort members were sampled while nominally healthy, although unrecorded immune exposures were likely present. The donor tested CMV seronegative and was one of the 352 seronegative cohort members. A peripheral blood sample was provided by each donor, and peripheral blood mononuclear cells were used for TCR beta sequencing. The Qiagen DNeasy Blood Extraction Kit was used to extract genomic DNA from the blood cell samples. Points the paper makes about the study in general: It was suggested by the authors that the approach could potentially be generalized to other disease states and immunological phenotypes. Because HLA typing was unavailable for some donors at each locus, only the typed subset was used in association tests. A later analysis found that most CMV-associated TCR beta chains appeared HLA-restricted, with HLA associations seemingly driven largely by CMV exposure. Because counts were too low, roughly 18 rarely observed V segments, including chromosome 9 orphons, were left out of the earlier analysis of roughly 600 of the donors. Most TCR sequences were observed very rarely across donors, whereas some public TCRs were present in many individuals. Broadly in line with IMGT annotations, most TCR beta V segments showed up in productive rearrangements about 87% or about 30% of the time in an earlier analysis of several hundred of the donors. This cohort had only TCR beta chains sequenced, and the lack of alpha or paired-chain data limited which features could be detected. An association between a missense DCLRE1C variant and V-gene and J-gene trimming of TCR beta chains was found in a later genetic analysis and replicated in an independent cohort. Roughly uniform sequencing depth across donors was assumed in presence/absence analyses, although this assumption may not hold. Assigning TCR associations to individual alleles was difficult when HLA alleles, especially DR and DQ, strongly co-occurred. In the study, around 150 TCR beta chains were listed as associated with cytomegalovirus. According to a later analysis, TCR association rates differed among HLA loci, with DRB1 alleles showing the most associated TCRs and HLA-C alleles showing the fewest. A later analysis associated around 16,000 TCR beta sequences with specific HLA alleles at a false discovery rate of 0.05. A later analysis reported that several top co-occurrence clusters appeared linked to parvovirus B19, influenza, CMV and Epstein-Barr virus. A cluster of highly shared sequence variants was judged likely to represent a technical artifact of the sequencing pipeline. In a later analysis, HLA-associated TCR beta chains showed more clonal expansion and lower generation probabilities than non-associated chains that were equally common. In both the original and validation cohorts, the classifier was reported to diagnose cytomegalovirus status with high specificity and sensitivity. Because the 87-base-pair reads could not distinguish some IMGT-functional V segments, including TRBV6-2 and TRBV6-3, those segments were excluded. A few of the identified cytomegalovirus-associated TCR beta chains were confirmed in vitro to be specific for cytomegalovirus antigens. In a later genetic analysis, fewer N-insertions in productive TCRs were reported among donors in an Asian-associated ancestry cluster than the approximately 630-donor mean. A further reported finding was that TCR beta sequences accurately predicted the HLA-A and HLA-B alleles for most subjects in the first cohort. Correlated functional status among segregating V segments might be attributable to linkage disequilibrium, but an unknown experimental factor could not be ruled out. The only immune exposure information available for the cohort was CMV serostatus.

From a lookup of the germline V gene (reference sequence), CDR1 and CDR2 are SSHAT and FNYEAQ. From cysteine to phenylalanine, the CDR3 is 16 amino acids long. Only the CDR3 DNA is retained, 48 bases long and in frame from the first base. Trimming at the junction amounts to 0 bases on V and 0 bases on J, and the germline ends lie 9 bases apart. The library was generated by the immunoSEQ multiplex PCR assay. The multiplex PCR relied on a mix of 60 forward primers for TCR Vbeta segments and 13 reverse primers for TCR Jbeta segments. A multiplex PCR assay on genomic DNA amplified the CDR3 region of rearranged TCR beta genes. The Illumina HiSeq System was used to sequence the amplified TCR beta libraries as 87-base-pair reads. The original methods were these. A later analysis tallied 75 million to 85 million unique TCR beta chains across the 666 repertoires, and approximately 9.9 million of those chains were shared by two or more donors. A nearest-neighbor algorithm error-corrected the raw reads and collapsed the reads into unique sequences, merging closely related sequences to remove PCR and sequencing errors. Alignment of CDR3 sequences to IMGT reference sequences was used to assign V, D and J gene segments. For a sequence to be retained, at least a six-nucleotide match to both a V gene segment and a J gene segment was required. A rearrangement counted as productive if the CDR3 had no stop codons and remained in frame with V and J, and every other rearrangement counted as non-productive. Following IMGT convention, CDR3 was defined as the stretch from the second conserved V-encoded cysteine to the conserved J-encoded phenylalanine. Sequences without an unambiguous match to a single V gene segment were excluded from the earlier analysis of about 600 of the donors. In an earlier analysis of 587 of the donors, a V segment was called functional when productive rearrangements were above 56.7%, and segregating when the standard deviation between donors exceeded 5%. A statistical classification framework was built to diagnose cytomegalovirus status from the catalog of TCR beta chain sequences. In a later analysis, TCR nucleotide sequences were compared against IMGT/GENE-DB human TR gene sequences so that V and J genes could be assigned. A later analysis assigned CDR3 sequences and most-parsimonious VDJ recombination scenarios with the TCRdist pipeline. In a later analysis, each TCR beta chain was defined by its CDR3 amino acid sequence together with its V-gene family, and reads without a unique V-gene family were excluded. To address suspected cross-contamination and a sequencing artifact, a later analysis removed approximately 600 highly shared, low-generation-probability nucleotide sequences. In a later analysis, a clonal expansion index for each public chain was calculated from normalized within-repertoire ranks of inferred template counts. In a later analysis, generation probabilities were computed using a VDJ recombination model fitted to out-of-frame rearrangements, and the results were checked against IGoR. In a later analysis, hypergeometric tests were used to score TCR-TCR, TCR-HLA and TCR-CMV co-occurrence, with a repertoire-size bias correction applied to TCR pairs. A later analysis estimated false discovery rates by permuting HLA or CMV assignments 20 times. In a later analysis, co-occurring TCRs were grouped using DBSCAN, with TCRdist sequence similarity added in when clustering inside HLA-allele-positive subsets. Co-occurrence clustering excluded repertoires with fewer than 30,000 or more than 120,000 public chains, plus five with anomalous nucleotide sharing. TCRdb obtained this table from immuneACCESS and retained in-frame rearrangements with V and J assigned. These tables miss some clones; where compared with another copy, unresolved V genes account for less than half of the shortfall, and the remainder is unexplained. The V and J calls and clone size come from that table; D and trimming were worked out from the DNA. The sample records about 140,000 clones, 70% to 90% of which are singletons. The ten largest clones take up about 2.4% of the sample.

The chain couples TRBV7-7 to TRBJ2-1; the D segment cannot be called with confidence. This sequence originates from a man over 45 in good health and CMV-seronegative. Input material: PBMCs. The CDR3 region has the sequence CASSLAIASSYNEQFF. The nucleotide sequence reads TGTGCCAGCAGCTTAGCGATTGCGAGCTCCTACAATGAGCAGTTCTTC.